Below, 18 T cell receptor beta chains from the same sample are listed, as sequenced in a study of blood T cell repertoires in COVID-19. Sequenced by immunoSEQ multiplex PCR; TCRdb stores in-frame clones only, minus some. Of 35,000 to 55,000 clones listed, 85% to 95% were seen once; the top ten hold 4.5% to 6.5%. Input material: peripheral blood. The receptors were gathered from a human donor in a cohort sampled during active COVID-19.

This chain links TRBV12-3 or TRBV12-4 with TRBJ1-2, with 8 bases matching TRBD1. This CDR3 comprises 13 residues. V lost 6 bases, J lost 5 bases, and 5 bases stayed unmatched. The CDR3 sequence is CASRSRDRYGYTF. The CDR3 nucleotides read TGTGCCAGCAGGTCCCGGGACAGGTATGGCTACACCTTC.

The chain combines TRBV5-1 with TRBJ1-1; 7 bases line up with TRBD1. The CDR3 contains 13 residues. CDR1 SGHRS and CDR2 YFSETQ come from the germline V gene. Unmatched junction bases numbered 0, after V lost 1 base and J lost 3 bases. The CDR3 DNA reads as TGCGCCAGCAGCTTGACAGGGGACACTGAAGCTTTCTTT. Protein product: CASSLTGDTEAFF. Using reference TRBV5-1 and TRBJ1-1 for the parts outside the CDR3, the full variable domain is KAGVTQTPRYLIKTRGQQVTLSCSPISGHRSVSWYQQTPGQGLQFLFEYFSETQRNKGNFPGRFSGRQFSNSRSEMNVSTLELGDSALYLCASSLTGDTEAFFGQGTRLTVV.

This sequence joins TRBV20-1 and TRBJ2-7; no reliable D call. The CDR3 extends over 15 amino acids. Germline assignment: CDR1 DFQATT and CDR2 SNEGSKA (reference sequence). Trimming shortened V by 3 bases and J by 0 bases, and 15 bases separated the two germline ends. CDR3 sequence: CSASLPGLSSYEQYF. The CDR3 nucleotides read TGCAGTGCTAGTCTCCCCGGGTTGAGCTCCTACGAGCAGTACTTC.

The chain joins TRBV19 to TRBJ2-2; 11 bases line up with TRBD1. Germline trimming cut 5 bases from V and 0 bases from J; bases unmatched to any gene: 5. The CDR3 has 17 amino acids. The germline gives CDR1 LNHDA, CDR2 SQIVND (reference sequence). Here the CDR3 DNA reads TGTGCCAGTAGTGGGGGACAGGGGGACGCGAACACCGGGGAGCTGTTTTTT. Translation: CASSGGQGDANTGELFF.

V is TRBV7-3 and J is TRBJ2-5; the D gene is possibly TRBD2 (5 bases). The germline V and J ends were trimmed by 2 bases and 0 bases, with 10 bases remaining between them. Germline V CDR1 and CDR2: SGHTA, FQGTGA. The CDR3 has 15 residues. The CDR3 DNA reads as TGTGCCAGCAGCTTATTCGGGGAGAACCAAGAGACCCAGTACTTC. Its protein is CASSLFGENQETQYF.

V usage is TRBV28 and J usage is TRBJ2-2; perhaps TRBD2 as D (5 bases). Per the germline V gene, CDR1 is MDHEN and CDR2 is SYDVKM. The CDR3 has 15 amino acids. The germline V and J ends were trimmed by 7 bases and 1 base, with 13 bases remaining between them. In nucleotides, the CDR3 is TGTGCCAGCACCTCCCTCGGGGAGAACACCGGGGAGCTGTTTTTT. Protein product: CASTSLGENTGELFF.

The V gene is TRBV9, the J gene TRBJ2-3; 7 bases are a match to TRBD1. V shed 1 base, J shed 4 bases, and the junction held 9 bases outside the gene matches. Germline loops: CDR1 SGDLS, CDR2 YYNGEE. The CDR3 spans 16 residues. The CDR3 region has the DNA TGTGCCAGCAGCGTACGACAGGGCGATGTTCCAGATACGCAGTATTTT. Translated: CASSVRQGDVPDTQYF.

The chain uses TRBV3-1 (or the pseudogene TRBV3-2) and TRBJ2-6; D not resolved. V gave up 5 bases and J gave up 0 bases, with 17 bases separating them. The germline V gene encodes CDR1 LGHDT and CDR2 YNNKEL (reference sequence). This CDR3 contains 18 residues. CDR3 sequence reads: CASSIAGVFFSGANVLTF. The DNA of the CDR3 is TGTGCCAGCAGCATCGCTGGAGTATTCTTCTCTGGGGCCAACGTCCTGACTTTC.

The CDR3 nucleotides are TGTGCCAGCTCACCACCGAGACTAGCGGGACTTTCTTACGAGCAGTACTTC. Translated: CASSPPRLAGLSYEQYF. The J gene is TRBJ2-7, the V gene TRBV18; 11 bases line up with TRBD2. V lost 0 bases, J lost 4 bases, and 8 bases stayed unmatched. CDR1 KGHSH and CDR2 LQKENI come from the germline V gene. This CDR3 contains 17 residues.

The rearrangement joins TRBV6-4 to TRBJ1-1; perhaps TRBD1 as D (6 bases). CDR1 is MRHNA and CDR2 is SNTAGT in the germline V gene. V was cut by 5 bases and J by 1 base, with 11 bases left in between. The length of the CDR3 is 14 residues. The CDR3 region has the DNA TGTGCCAGCAGTCGGGACACGGAGAACACTGAAGCTTTCTTT. Protein: CASSRDTENTEAFF.

Only one count was recorded for this clone. The J gene is TRBJ2-1, the V gene TRBV6-6, with 11 bases fitting TRBD2. This CDR3 is 16 amino acids long. V lost 6 bases, J lost 9 bases, and 13 bases stayed unmatched. CDR1 is MNHNY, CDR2 SVGAGI, per germline (reference sequence). The CDR3 coding sequence is TGTGCCAGCAGAAAAGGCGGGACTAGCGGACAGGGTGAGCAGTTCTTC. Its translation: CASRKGGTSGQGEQFF.

V is TRBV2 and J is TRBJ2-3, with 11 bases identical to TRBD2. V lost 2 bases to trimming and J lost 0 bases; unmatched junction nucleotides: 7. The CDR3 runs to 18 residues. CDR1 is SNHLY and CDR2 is FYNNEI in the germline V gene. CDR3 sequence: CASSELASGRYSTDTQYF. The DNA of the CDR3 is TGTGCCAGCAGTGAATTGGCTAGCGGGAGGTATAGCACAGATACGCAGTATTTT.

This clone came up a few times. The gene calls are TRBV2 and TRBJ1-2; 8 nucleotides agree with TRBD1. The V segment lost 6 bases and the J segment 1 base; nucleotides outside the gene matches: 4. The germline V gene has CDR1 SNHLY and CDR2 FYNNEI. This CDR3 has 14 residues. As DNA, the CDR3 is TGTGCCAGCAGAGGGACAGGCCTTAACTATGGCTACACCTTC. This gives the protein CASRGTGLNYGYTF.

The V call is TRBV30, the J call TRBJ1-2, with a possible D match to TRBD1 (5 bases). CDR3 length: 17 amino acids. The germline V and J ends were trimmed by 2 bases and 4 bases, with 23 bases remaining between them. The germline gives CDR1 GTSNPN, CDR2 SVGIG (reference sequence). CDR3 in amino acids: CAWSQRLTARIIYGYTF. CDR3 in DNA: TGTGCCTGGAGTCAAAGGCTGACAGCCAGAATTATCTATGGCTACACCTTC. The whole variable domain, remainder taken from reference TRBV30 and TRBJ1-2, is SQTIHQWPATLVQPVGSPLSLECTVEGTSNPNLYWYRQAAGRGLQLLFYSVGIGQISSEVPQNLSASRPQDRQFILSSKKLLLSDSGFYLCAWSQRLTARIIYGYTFGSGTRLTVV.

The rearrangement uses TRBV27 and TRBJ2-7, with 7 bases aligning to TRBD1. V trimming: 2 bases; J trimming: 2 bases; junction bases outside the gene matches: 6. The CDR3 is made up of 15 amino acids. CDR1 MNHEY and CDR2 SMNVEV come from the germline V gene (reference sequence). The chain's CDR3 is CASSLVWQGAYEQYF. CDR3 sequence (DNA): TGTGCCAGCAGTTTAGTGTGGCAGGGGGCCTACGAGCAGTACTTC.

This chain's CDR3 is CASSMTAPRGFANYGYTF. The CDR3 nucleotides read TGTGCCAGTAGTATGACGGCTCCCCGGGGATTCGCTAACTATGGCTACACCTTC. The chain combines TRBV19 with TRBJ1-2; no clear D. From germline, CDR1 is LNHDA and CDR2 SQIVND (reference sequence). Trimming cost V 3 bases and J 0 bases, with 20 bases left between them. The CDR3 contains 18 residues.

The gene calls are TRBV7-9 and TRBJ2-6; 8 bases line up with TRBD1. The V gene's germline CDR1 is SEHNR and CDR2 FQNEAQ (reference sequence). The length of the CDR3 is 15 residues. J was trimmed by 9 bases and V by 3 bases; bases with no gene match: 7. The CDR3 reads CASSFGQGAGNVLTF. Written as DNA, the CDR3 is TGTGCCAGCAGCTTCGGACAGGGCGCGGGCAACGTCCTGACTTTC.

The chain is built from TRBV2 and TRBJ2-2, with D possibly matching TRBD2 (6 bases). CDR3 length: 14 amino acids. Per germline, CDR1 SNHLY and CDR2 FYNNEI. The V end lost 6 bases, the J end lost 2 bases, and 10 bases lay between the germline ends. The CDR3 nucleotides are TGTGCCAGCAGCGAGACTAGAAACACCGGGGAGCTGTTTTTT. This encodes CASSETRNTGELFF.